This TCR beta chain was sequenced during a study of lymphopenia after photon versus proton radiotherapy. Method: immunoSEQ multiplex PCR; TCRdb's copy keeps in-frame clones and lacks some. The sample shows 29,000 or so clones, roughly 90% of them seen only once. The CDR3 has 13 amino acids. CDR1 is MDHEN, CDR2 SYDVKM, per germline. V was cut by 4 bases and J by 4 bases, with 8 bases left in between. The clonotype was recovered from a woman aged 55-69 years with cholangiocarcinoma. Some clones in this sample may be carry-over from other donors' samples. The rearrangement joins TRBV28 to TRBJ1-5; D unclear. The sample was peripheral blood, taken from a patient treated with proton-based radiotherapy. CDR3 DNA sequence: TGTGCCAGCAGTTACTCGCGGAATCAGCCCCAGCATTTT. It translates to CASSYSRNQPQHF.